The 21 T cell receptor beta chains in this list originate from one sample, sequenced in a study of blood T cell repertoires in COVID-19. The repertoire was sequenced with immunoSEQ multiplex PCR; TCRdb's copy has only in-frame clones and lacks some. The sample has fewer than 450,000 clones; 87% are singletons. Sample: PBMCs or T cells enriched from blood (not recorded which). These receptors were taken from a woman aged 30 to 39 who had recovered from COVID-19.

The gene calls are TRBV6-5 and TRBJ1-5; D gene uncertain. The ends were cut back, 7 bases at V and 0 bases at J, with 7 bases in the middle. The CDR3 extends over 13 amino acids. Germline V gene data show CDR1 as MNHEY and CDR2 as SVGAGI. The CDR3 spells CASNINSNQPQHF. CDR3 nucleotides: TGTGCCAGCAACATAAATAGCAATCAGCCCCAGCATTTT.

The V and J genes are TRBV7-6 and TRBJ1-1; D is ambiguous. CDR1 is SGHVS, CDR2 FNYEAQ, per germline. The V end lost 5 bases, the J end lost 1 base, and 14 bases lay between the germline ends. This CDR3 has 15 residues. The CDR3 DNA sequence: TGTGCCAGCAGCATGCGGGCCCCTTGGAACACTGAAGCTTTCTTT. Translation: CASSMRAPWNTEAFF.

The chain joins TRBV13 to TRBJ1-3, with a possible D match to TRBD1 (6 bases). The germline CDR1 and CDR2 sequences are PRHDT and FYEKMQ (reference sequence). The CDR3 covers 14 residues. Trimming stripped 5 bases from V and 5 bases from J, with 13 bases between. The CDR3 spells CASSPGGGRNTIYF. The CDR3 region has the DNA TGTGCCAGCAGCCCCGGGGGGGGGCGAAACACCATATATTTT.

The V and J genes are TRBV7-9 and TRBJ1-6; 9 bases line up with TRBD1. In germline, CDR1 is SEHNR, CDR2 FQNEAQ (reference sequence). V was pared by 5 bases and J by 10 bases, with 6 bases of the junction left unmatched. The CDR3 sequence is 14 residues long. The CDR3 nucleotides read TGTGCCAGCAGCCGGGGGACAGGGAACTCACCCCTCCACTTT. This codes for CASSRGTGNSPLHF.

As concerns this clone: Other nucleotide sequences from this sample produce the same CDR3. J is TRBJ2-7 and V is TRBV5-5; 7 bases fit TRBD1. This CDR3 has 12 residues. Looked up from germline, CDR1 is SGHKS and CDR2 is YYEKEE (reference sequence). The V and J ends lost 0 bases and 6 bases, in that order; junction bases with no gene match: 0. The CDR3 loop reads CASSLDRGEQYF. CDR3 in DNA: TGTGCCAGCAGCTTGGACAGGGGCGAGCAGTACTTC.

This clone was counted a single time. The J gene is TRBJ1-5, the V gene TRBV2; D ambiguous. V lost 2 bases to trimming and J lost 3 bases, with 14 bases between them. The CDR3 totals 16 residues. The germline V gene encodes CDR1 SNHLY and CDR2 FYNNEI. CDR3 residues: CASSELGGQANQPQHF. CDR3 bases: TGTGCCAGCAGTGAATTGGGAGGGCAAGCCAATCAGCCCCAGCATTTT.

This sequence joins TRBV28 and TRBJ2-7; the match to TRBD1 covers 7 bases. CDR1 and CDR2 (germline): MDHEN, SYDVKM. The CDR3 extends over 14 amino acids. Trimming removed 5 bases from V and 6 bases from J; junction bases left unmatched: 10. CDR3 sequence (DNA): TGTGCCAGCAGTAAACAGGGGTTTACAGCCGAGCAGTACTTC. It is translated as CASSKQGFTAEQYF. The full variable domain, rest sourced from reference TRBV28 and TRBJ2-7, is DVKVTQSSRYLVKRTGEKVFLECVQDMDHENMFWYRQDPGLGLRLIYFSYDVKMKEKGDIPEGYSVSREKKERFSLILESASTNQTSMYLCASSKQGFTAEQYFGPGTRLTVT.

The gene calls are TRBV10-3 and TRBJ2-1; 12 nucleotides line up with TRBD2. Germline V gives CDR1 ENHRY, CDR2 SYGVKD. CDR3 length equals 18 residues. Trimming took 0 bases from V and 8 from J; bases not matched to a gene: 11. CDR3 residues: CAISESMASGGAWDEQFF. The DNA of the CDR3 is TGTGCCATCAGTGAGTCCATGGCTAGCGGGGGGGCCTGGGATGAGCAGTTCTTC.

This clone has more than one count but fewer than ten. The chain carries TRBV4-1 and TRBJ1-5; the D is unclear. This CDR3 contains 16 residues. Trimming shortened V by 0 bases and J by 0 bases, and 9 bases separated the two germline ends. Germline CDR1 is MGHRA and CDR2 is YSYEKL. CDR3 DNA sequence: TGCGCCAGCAGCCAAGAGGCGGCGTATAGCAATCAGCCCCAGCATTTT. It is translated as CASSQEAAYSNQPQHF.

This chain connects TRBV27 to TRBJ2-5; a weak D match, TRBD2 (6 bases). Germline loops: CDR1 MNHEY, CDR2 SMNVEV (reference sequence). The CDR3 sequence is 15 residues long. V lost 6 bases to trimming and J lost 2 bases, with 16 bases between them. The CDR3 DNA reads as TGTGCCAGCAGCCGGCGGGGATACTCACAAGAGACCCAGTACTTC. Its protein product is CASSRRGYSQETQYF.

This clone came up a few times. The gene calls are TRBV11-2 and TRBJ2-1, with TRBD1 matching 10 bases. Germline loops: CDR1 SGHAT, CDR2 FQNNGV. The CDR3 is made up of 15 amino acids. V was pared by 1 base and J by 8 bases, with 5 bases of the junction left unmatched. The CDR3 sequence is CASSLARGQGDEQFF. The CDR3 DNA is TGTGCCAGCAGCTTAGCAAGAGGACAGGGGGATGAGCAGTTCTTC.

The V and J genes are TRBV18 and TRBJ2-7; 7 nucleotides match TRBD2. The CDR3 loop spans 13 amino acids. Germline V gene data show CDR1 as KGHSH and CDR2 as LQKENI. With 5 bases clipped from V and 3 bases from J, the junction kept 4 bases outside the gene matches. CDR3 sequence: CASSRQRGYEQYF. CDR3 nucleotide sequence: TGTGCCAGCTCAAGACAGCGGGGCTACGAGCAGTACTTC. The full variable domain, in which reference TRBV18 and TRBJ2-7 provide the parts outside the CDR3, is NAGVMQNPRHLVRRRGQEARLRCSPMKGHSHVYWYRQLPEEGLKFMVYLQKENIIDESGMPKERFSAEFPKEGPSILRIQQVVRGDSAAYFCASSRQRGYEQYFGPGTRLTVT.

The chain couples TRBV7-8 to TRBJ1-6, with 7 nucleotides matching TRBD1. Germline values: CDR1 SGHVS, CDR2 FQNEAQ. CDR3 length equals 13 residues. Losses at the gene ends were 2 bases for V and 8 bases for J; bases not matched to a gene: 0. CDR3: CASSLTGDSPLHF. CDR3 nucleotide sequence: TGTGCCAGCAGCTTAACAGGGGATTCACCCCTCCACTTT.

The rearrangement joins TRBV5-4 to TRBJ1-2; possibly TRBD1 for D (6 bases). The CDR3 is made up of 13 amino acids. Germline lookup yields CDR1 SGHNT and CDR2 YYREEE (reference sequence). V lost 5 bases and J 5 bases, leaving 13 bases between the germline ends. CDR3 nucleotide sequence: TGTGCCAGCAGTGGACAGCTTGAATATGGCTACACCTTC. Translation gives CASSGQLEYGYTF.

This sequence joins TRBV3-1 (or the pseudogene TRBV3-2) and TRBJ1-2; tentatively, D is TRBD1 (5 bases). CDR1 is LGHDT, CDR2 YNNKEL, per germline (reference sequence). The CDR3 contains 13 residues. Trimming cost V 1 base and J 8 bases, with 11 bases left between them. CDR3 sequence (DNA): TGTGCCAGCAGCCAAGGGGGCTTGAACGGCTACACCTTC. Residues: CASSQGGLNGYTF.

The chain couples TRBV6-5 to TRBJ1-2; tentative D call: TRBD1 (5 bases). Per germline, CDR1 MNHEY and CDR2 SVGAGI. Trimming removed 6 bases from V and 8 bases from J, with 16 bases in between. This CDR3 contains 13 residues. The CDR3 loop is CASRLTELGGYTF. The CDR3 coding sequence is TGTGCCAGCAGACTGACAGAGCTCGGGGGCTACACCTTC.

The CDR3 sequence is CAWSAQGSDTQYF. CDR3 in DNA: TGTGCCTGGAGCGCACAGGGTTCAGATACGCAGTATTTT. This chain uses TRBV30 with TRBJ2-3; perhaps TRBD1 as D (6 bases). V gave up 3 bases and J gave up 4 bases, with 11 bases separating them. Germline CDR1 and CDR2: GTSNPN and SVGIG (reference sequence). This CDR3 region has 13 residues.

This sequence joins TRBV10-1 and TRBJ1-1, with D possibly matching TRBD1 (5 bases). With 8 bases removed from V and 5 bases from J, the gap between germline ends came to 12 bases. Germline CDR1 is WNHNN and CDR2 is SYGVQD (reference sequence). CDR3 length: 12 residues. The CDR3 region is CASLARGTEAFF. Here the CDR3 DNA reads TGCGCCAGCCTAGCCCGGGGGACTGAAGCTTTCTTT.

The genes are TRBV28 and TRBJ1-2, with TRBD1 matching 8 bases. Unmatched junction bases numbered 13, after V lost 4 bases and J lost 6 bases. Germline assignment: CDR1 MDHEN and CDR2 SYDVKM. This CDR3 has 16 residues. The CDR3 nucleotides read TGTGCCAGCAGTTCAACCGGGGGCAGGGGGCTGGATGGCTACACCTTC. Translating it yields CASSSTGGRGLDGYTF.

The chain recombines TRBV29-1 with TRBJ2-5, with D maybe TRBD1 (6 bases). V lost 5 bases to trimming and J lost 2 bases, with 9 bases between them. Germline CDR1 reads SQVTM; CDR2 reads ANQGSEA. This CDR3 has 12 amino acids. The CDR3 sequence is CSVLGGQETQYF. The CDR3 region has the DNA TGCAGCGTTTTAGGGGGACAAGAGACCCAGTACTTC.

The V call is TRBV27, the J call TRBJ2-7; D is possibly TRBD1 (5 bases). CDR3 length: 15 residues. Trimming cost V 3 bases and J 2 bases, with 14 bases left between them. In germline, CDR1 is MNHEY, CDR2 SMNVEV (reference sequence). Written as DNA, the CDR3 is TGTGCCAGCAGTTTCATCTGGGGCGCGACCTACGAGCAGTACTTC. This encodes CASSFIWGATYEQYF.